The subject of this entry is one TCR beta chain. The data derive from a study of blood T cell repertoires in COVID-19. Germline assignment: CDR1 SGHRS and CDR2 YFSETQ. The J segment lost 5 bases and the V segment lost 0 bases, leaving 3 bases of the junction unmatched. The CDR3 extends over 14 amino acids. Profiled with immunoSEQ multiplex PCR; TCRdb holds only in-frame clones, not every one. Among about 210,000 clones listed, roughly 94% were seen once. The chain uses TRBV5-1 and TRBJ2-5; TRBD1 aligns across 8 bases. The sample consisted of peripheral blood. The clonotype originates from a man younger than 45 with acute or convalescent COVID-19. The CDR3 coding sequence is TGCGCCAGCAGCTTGGGACAGGGGCGCGAGACCCAGTACTTC. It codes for CASSLGQGRETQYF.